This TCR beta chain comes out of a study of cytomegalovirus exposure and HLA in healthy donors. Points from the study as a whole: Cytomegalovirus association was listed for around 170 TCR beta chains.

This clone is a singleton in its sample. Its antigen is still unknown. Measured with immunoSEQ multiplex PCR; TCRdb has only the in-frame clones, and not every one. The repertoire holds 82,000 or so clones, with roughly 94% as singletons. CDR1 MDHEN and CDR2 SYDVKM come from the germline V gene. V was pared by 3 bases and J by 8 bases, with 17 bases between. CDR3 length: 16 residues. The clonotype comes from a woman younger than 35 in good health and CMV-seronegative. What was sequenced was PBMCs. The chain joins TRBV28 to TRBJ1-6, with D possibly TRBD1 on 6 matching bases. The chain's CDR3 is CASSFSGGDLDSPLHF. The CDR3, as DNA: TGTGCCAGCAGTTTCTCGGGGGGCGATTTAGATTCACCCCTCCACTTT. Supplemented by reference TRBV28 and TRBJ1-6, the full variable domain reads DVKVTQSSRYLVKRTGEKVFLECVQDMDHENMFWYRQDPGLGLRLIYFSYDVKMKEKGDIPEGYSVSREKKERFSLILESASTNQTSMYLCASSFSGGDLDSPLHFGNGTRLTVT.